This T cell receptor (beta chain) was sequenced in a study of T cell clonality in common variable immunodeficiency. Study-level results: Common variable immunodeficiency TCR beta sequences reportedly had fewer deletions and N-nucleotide insertions.

Of CVID subjects, under 17 were female and about 28 male, mean age about 37. Both groups were predominantly of Caucasian heritage. No CVID subject was ill or on immunomodulatory drugs when sampled. This clone came up many times. Its antigen is unknown. TCRdb's copy holds only in-frame clones and misses some; the assay was immunoSEQ multiplex PCR. The record shows about 33,000 clones for this sample, with no singletons present. This TCR derives from a human donor with common variable immunodeficiency. Sequences were obtained from peripheral blood mononuclear cells.

The CDR3 region is CASSGASATGGANVLTF. The CDR3 DNA, read in part, is TGCGCCAGCAGTGGGGCTAGCGCTACGGGGGGGGCCAACGTC. This chain links TRBV10-2 with TRBJ2-6; a possible D gene is TRBD2 (6 bases). The read is 3 residues too short to cover the CDR3 end, so that end is filled in from the germline J gene. Germline V CDR1 and CDR2: WSHSY, SAAADI. Trimming pared 4 bases from V and 4 bases from J, leaving 17 bases between. The CDR3 covers 17 residues.